Following are 2 T cell receptor beta chains from one sample sequenced in a study of cytomegalovirus exposure and HLA in healthy donors. PCR amplification relied on 60 Vbeta primers (plus 13 Jbeta primers). Sequencing used immunoSEQ multiplex PCR; TCRdb keeps in-frame clones, though not all of them. This table has about 120,000 clones, 70% to 90% appearing once. Input material: PBMCs. These receptors all come from a man aged 35-49 years in good health and CMV-seronegative.

V is TRBV6-1 and J is TRBJ1-1; tentatively, D is TRBD1 (5 bases). Germline V lookup: CDR1 MNHNS, CDR2 SASEGT. The V end was cut by 5 bases, the J end by 6 bases, with 16 bases between. This CDR3 spans 14 amino acids. CDR3 in amino acids: CASSYTTDPAEAFF. The DNA for the CDR3 is TGTGCCAGCAGTTATACGACAGACCCGGCTGAAGCTTTCTTT.

The CDR3 reads CASSYSLGQGSQFF. CDR3 nucleotides: TGTGCCAGCAGTTACTCTCTGGGACAGGGGAGTCAGTTCTTC. The chain joins TRBV6-5 to TRBJ2-1; 10 nucleotides line up with TRBD1. Per germline, CDR1 MNHEY and CDR2 SVGAGI. V lost 0 bases, J lost 13 bases, and 6 bases stayed unmatched. The CDR3 runs to 14 residues.